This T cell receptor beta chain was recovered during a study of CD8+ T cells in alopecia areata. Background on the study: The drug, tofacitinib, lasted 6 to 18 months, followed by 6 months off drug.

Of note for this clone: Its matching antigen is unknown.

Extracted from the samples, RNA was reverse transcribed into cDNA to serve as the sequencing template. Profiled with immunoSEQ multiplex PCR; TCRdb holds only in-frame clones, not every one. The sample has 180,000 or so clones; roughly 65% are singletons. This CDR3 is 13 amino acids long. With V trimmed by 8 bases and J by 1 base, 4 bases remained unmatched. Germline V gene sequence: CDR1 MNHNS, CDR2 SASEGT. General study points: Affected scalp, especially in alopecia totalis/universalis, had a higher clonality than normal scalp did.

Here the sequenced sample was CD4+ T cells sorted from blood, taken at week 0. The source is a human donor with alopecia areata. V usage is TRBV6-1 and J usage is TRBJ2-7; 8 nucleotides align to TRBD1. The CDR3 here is CASSRQGSYEQYF. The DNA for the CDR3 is TGTGCCAGCTCCCGACAGGGGTCCTACGAGCAGTACTTC.